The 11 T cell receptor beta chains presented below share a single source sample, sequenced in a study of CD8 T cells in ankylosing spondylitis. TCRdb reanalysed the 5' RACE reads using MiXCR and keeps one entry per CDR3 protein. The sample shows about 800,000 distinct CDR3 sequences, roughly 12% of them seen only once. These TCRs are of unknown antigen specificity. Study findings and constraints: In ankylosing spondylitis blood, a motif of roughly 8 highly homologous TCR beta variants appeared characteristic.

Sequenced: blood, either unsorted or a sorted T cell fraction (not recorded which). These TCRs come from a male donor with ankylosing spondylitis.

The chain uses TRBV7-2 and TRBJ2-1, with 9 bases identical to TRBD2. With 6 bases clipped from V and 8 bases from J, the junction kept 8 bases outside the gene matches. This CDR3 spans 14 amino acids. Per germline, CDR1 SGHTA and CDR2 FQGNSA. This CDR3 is CASSRWTSVDEQFF. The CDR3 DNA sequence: TGTGCCAGCAGTAGATGGACTAGCGTGGATGAGCAGTTCTTC.

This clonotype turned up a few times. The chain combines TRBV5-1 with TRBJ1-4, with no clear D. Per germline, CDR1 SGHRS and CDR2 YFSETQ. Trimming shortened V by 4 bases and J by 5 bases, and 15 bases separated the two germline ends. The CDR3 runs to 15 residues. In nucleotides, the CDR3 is TGCGCCAGCAGCAGGGAGACGCCTCCGAATGAAAAACTGTTTTTT. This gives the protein CASSRETPPNEKLFF.

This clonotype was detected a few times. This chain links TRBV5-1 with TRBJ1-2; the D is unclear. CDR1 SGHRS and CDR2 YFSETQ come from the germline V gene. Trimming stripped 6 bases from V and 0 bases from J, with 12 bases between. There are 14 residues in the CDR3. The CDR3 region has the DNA TGCGCCAGCAACGCGGACGGCCCTAACTATGGCTACACCTTC. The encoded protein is CASNADGPNYGYTF.

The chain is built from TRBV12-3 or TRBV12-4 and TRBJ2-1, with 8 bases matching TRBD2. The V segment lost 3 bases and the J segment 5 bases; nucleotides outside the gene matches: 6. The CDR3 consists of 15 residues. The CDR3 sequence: CASSLTLAEDNEQFF. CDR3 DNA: TGTGCCAGCAGTTTGACACTAGCGGAGGACAATGAGCAGTTCTTC.

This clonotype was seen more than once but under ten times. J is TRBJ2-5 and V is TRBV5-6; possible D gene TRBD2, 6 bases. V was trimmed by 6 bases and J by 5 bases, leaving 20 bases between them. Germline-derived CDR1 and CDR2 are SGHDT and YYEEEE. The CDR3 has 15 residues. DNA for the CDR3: TGTGCCAGCATCCTAGCGACAAGTATGGGGGAGACCCAGTACTTC. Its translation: CASILATSMGETQYF.

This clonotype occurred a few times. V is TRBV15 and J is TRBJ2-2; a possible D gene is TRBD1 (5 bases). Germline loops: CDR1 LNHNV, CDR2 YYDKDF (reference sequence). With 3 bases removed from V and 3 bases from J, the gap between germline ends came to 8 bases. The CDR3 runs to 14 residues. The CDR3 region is CATSSRQYTGELFF. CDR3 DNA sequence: TGTGCCACCAGCAGCCGACAGTACACCGGGGAGCTGTTTTTT.

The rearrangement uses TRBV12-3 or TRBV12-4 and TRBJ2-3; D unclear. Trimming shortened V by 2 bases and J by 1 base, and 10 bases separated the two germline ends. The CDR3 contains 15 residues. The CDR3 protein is CASSLTPTGTDTQYF. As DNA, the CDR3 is TGTGCCAGCAGTTTAACCCCAACGGGCACAGATACGCAGTATTTT.

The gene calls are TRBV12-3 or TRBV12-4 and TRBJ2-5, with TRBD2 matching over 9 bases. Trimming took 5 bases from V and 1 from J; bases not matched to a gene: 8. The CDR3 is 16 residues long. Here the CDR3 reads CASSPRTSELQETQYF. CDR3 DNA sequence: TGTGCCAGCAGTCCCCGGACTAGCGAACTCCAAGAGACCCAGTACTTC.

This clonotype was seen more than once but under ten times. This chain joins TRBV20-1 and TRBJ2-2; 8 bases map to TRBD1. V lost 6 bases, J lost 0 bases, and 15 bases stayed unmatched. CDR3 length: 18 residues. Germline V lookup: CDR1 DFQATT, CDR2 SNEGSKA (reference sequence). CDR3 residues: CSAGKAGGLFANTGELFF. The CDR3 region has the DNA TGCAGTGCCGGGAAGGCAGGGGGCCTATTTGCGAACACCGGGGAGCTGTTTTTT.

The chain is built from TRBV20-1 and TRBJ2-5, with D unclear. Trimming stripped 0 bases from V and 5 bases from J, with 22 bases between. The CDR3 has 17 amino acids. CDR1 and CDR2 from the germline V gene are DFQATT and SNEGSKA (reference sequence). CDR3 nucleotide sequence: TGCAGTGCTAGAGATGGGGTTAGAGCAGGAGTAGGGGAGACCCAGTACTTC. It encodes CSARDGVRAGVGETQYF.

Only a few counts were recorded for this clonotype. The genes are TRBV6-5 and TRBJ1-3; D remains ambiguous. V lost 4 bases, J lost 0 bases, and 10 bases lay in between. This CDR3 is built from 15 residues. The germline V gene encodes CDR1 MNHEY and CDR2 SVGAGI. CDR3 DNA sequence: TGTGCCAGCAGTTCGCCTCGGGTCTCTGGAAACACCATATATTTT. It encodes CASSSPRVSGNTIYF.